This T cell receptor beta chain derives from a study of blood T cells in healthy people across ages. J gave up 7 bases and V 2 bases, and 4 bases lay outside the gene matches. The CDR3 consists of 13 residues. Germline V gene sequence: CDR1 SEHNR, CDR2 FQNEAQ (reference sequence). A second roughly 7 to 11 cycle PCR used barcoded and J-beta primers. Tags on each cDNA molecule came from a template-switch adaptor with 12 random nucleotides. TCRdb reprocessed the 5' RACE reads with MiXCR, giving one entry per CDR3 protein. The sample contains roughly 730,000 distinct CDR3 sequences, more than 50% of which appear only once.

The rearrangement uses TRBV7-9 and TRBJ1-2; 7 bases agree with TRBD1. The sequence came from a man aged 35 to 55 in good health. The sequenced material came from blood. CDR3 in amino acids: CASSLRGRGGYTF. DNA for the CDR3: TGTGCCAGCAGCTTAAGGGGGCGAGGTGGCTACACCTTC.